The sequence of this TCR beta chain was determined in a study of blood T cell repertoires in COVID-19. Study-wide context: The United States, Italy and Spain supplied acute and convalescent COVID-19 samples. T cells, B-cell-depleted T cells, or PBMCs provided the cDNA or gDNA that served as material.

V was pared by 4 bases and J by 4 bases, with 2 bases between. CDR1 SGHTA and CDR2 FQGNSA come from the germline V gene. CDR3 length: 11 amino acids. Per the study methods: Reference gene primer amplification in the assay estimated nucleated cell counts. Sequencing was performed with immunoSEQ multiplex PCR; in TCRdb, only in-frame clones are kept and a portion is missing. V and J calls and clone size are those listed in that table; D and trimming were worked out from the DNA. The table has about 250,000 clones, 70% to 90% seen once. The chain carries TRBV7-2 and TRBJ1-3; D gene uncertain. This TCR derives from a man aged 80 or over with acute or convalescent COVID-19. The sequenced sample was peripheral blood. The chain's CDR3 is CASSSGNTIYF. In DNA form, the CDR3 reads TGTGCCAGCAGCTCGGGAAACACCATATATTTT.